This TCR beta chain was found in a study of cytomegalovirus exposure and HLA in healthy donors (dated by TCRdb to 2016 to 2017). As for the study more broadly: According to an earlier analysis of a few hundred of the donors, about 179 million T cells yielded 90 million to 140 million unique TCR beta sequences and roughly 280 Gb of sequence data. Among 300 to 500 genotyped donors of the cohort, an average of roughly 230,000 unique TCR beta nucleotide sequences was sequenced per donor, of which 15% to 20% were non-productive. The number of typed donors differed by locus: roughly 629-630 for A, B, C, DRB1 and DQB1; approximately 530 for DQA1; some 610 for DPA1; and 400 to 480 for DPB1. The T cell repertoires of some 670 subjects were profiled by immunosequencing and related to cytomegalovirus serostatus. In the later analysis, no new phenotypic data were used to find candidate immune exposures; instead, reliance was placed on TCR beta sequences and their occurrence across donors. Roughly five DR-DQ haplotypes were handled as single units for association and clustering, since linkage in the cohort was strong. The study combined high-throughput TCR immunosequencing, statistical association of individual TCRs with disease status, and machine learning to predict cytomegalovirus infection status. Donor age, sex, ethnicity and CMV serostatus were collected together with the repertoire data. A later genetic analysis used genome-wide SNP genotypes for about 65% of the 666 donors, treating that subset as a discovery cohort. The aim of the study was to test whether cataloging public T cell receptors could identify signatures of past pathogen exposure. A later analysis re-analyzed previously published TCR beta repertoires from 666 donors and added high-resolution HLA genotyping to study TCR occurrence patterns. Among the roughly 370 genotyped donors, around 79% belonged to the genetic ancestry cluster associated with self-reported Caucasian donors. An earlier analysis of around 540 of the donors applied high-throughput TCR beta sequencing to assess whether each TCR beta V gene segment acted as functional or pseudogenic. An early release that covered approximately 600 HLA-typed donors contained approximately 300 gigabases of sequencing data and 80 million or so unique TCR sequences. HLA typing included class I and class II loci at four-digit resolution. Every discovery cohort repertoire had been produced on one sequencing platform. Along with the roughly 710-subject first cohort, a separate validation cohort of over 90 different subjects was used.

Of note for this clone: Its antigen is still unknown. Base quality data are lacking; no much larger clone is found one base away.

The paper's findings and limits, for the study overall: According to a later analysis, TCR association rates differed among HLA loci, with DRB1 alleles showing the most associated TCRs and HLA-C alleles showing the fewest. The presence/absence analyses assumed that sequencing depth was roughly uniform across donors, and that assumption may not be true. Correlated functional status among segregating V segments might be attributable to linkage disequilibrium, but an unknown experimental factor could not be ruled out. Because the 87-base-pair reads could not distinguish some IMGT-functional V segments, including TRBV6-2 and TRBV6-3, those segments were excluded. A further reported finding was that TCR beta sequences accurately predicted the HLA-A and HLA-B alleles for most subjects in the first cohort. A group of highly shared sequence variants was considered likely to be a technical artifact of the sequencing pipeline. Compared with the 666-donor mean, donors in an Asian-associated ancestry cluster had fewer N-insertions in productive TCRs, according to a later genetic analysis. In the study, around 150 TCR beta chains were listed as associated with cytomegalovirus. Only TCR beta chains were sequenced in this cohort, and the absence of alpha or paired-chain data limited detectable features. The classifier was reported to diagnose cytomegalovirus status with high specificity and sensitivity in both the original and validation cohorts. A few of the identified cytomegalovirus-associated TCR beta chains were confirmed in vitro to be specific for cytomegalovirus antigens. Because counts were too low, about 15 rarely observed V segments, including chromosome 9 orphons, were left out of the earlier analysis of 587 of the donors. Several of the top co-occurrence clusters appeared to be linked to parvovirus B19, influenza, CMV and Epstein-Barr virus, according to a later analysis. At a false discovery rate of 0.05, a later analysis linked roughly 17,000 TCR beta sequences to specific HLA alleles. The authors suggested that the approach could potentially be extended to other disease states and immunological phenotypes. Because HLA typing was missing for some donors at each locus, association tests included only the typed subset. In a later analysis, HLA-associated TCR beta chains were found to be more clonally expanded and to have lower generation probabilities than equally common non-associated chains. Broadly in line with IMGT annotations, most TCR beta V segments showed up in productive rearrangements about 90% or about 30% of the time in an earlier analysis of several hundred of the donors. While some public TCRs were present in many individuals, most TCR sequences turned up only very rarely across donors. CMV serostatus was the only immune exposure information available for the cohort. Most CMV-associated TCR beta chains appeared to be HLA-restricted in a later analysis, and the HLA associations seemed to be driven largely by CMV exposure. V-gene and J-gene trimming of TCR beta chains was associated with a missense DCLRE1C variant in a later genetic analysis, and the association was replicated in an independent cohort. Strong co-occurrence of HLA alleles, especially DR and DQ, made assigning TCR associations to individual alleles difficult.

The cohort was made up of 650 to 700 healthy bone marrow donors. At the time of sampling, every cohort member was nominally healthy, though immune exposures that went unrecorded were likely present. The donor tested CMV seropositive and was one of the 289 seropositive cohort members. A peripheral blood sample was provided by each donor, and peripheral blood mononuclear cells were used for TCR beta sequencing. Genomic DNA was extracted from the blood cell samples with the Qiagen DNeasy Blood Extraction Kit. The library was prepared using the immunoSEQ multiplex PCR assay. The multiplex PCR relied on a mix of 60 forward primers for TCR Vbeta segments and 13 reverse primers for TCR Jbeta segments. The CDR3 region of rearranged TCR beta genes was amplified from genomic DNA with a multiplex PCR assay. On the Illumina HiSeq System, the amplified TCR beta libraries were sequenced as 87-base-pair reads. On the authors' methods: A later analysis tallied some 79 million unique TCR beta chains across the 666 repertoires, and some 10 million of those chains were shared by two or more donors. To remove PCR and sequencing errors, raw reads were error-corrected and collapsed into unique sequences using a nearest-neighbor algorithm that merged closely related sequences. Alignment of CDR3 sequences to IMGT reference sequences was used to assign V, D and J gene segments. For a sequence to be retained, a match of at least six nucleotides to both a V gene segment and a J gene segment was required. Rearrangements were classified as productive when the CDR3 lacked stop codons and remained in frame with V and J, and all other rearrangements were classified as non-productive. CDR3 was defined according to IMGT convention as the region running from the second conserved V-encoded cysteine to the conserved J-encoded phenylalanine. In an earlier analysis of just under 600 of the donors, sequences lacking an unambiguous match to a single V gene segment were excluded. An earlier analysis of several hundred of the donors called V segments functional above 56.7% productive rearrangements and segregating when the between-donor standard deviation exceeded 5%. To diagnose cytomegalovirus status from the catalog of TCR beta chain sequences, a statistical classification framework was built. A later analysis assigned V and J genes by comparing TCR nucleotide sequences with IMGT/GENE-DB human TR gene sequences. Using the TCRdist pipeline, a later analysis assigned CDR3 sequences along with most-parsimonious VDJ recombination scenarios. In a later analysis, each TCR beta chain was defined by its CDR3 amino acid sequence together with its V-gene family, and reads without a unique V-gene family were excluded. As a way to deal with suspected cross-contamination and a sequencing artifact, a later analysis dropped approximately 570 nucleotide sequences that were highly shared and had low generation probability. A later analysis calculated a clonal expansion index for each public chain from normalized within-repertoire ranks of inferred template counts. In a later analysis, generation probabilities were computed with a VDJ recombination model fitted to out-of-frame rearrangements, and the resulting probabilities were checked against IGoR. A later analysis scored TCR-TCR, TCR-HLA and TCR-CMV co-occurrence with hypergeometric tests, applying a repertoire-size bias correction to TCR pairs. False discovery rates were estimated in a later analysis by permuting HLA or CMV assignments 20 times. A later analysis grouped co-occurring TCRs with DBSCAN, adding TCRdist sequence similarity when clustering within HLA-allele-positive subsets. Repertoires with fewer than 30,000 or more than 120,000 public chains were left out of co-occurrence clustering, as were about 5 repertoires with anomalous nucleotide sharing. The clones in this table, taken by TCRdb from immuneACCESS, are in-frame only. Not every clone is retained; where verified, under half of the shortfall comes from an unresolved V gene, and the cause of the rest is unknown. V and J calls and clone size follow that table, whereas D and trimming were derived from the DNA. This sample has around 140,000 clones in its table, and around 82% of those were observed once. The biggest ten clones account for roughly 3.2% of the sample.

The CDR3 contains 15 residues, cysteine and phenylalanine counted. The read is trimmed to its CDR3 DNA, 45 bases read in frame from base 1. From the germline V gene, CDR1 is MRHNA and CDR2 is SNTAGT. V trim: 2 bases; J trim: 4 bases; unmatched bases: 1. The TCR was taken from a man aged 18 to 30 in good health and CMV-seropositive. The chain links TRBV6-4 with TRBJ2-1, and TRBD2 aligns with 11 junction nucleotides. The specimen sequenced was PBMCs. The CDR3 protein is CASSDGTSGYNEQFF. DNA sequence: TGTGCCAGCAGTGACGGGACTAGCGGTTACAATGAGCAGTTCTTC.